This T cell receptor beta chain stems from a study of type 1 regulatory T cells. Background on the study: An in vitro protocol generated T-allo10, a Tr1-enriched, alloantigen-specific CD4 T cell product.

TCRdb fed the reads into MiXCR, producing one record per CDR3 protein. The sample includes 80,000 to 100,000 distinct CDR3 sequences, roughly 31% of them seen just once. This clonotype was recorded many times. Sequencing input: CD4+ T cells, either the whole sample or a sorted fraction (not recorded which). The origin of this receptor is a human donor in good health.

The CDR3 reads CATSRDPGPQETQYF. The DNA of the CDR3 is TGTGCCACCAGCAGAGATCCGGGCCCTCAAGAGACCCAGTACTTC. The genes are TRBV15 and TRBJ2-5; D not certain. CDR1 is LNHNV, CDR2 YYDKDF, per germline (reference sequence). V lost 0 bases to trimming and J lost 2 bases, with 10 bases between them. CDR3 length: 15 amino acids.